One sample yielded the 5 T cell receptor beta chains listed below, sequenced in a study of CXCR3-negative and CXCR3-positive naive CD8 T cells. The authors prepared UMI-labeled TRB cDNA libraries by 5' RACE. TCRdb re-called the 5' RACE reads; every CDR3 protein appears as one record, without DNA. The sample data list 100,000 to 150,000 distinct CDR3 sequences. Sequenced sample: naive CXCR3- CD8+ T cells from blood. As for subset: CD45RO-CCR7+CD27+CD95- naive CD8+ T cells lacking CXCR3 (TNR3-). The source of these receptors is a human donor in good health. Some clones in this sample may be carry-over from other donors' samples.

The chain combines TRBV19 with TRBJ2-7; TCRdb's D call of TRBD1 is untestable without DNA. CDR3 length equals 13 residues. Germline V lookup: CDR1 LNHDA, CDR2 SQIVND (reference sequence). The CDR3 loop reads CASSRQGNDEQYF.

The chain combines TRBV12-3 or TRBV12-4 with TRBJ2-3. The CDR3 is 15 amino acids. This CDR3 is CASSLLGFQADTQYF.

The genes are TRBV5-1 and TRBJ2-7; the TRBD2 assignment by TCRdb is unverifiable without DNA. The CDR3 is 16 residues long. Germline V lookup: CDR1 SGHRS, CDR2 YFSETQ. The CDR3 spells CASSSETGLAFHEQYF.

The J gene is TRBJ1-1, the V gene TRBV29-1; TCRdb names TRBD1, which stays unverified in the absence of DNA. This CDR3 region has 12 residues. Germline CDR1 SQVTM, CDR2 ANQGSEA. CDR3 sequence reads: CSVEGEGTEAFF.

The chain employs TRBV7-7 and TRBJ2-7; as DNA is missing, the TRBD1 call by TCRdb cannot be tested. This CDR3 region has 14 residues. Per the germline V gene, CDR1 is SSHAT and CDR2 is FNYEAQ (reference sequence). CDR3 amino acids: CASSPRTGSYEQYF.